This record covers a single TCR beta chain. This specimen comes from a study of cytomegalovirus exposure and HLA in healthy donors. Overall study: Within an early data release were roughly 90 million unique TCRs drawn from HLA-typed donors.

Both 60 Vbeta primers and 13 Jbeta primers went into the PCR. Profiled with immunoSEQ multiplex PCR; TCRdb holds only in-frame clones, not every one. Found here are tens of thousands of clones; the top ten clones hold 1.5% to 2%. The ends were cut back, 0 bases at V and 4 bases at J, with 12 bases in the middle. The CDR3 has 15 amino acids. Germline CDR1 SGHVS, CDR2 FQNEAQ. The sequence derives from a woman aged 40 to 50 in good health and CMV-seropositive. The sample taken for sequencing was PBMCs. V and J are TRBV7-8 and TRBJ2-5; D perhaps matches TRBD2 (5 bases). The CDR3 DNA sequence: TGTGCCAGCAGCTTAGCGCGCGGGTCCAGAGAGACCCAGTACTTC. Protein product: CASSLARGSRETQYF.